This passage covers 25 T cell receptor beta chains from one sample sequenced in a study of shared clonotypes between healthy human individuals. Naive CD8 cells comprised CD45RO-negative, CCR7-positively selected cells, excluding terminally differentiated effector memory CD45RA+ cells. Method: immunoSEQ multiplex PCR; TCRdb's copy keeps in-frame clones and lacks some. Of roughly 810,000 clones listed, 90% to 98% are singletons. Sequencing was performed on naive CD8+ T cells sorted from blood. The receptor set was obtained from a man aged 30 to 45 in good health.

CDR3 sequence: CASTSDSNEQFF. The CDR3 nucleotides read TGCGCCAGCACCAGCGACTCCAATGAGCAGTTCTTC. This chain uses TRBV4-1 with TRBJ2-1; D is unclear. Looked up from germline, CDR1 is MGHRA and CDR2 is YSYEKL. V shed 7 bases and J shed 6 bases, with 10 bases lying between them. This CDR3 is 12 amino acids long.

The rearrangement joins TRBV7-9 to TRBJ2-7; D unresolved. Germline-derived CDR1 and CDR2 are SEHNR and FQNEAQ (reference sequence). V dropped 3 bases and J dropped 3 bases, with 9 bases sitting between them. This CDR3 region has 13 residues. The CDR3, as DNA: TGTGCCAGCAGCTTTTCGCTAAACTACGAGCAGTACTTC. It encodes CASSFSLNYEQYF.

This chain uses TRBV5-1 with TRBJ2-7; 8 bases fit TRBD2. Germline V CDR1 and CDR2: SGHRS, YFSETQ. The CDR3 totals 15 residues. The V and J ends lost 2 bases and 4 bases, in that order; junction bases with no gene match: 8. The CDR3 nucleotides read TGCGCCAGCAGCTTTAGCGGGGACACGGAGTACGAGCAGTACTTC. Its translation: CASSFSGDTEYEQYF.

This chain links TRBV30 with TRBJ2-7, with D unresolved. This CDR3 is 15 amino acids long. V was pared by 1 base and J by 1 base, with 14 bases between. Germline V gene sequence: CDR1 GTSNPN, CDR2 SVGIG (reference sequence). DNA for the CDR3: TGTGCCTGGAGTGAAGGTGGCAGCGATTCCTACGAGCAGTACTTC. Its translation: CAWSEGGSDSYEQYF.

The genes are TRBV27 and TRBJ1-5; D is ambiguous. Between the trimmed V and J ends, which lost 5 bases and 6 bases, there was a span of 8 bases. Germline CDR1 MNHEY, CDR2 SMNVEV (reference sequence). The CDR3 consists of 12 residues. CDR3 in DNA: TGTGCCAGCAGTACGGTTGGTCAGCCCCAGCATTTT. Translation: CASSTVGQPQHF.

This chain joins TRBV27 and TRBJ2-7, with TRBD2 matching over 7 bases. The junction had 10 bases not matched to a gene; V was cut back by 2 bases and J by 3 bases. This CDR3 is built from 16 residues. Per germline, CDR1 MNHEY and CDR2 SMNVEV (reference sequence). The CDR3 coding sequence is TGTGCCAGCAGTTTAGCCGGCGGGAGACTTAGCTACGAGCAGTACTTC. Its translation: CASSLAGGRLSYEQYF.

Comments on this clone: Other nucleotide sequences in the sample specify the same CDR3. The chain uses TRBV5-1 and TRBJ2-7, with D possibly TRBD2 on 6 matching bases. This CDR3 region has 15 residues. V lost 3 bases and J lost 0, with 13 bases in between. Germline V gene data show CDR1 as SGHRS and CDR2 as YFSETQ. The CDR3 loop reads CASSSYSGSSYEQYF. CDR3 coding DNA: TGCGCCAGCAGCTCTTATAGCGGAAGCTCCTACGAGCAGTACTTC.

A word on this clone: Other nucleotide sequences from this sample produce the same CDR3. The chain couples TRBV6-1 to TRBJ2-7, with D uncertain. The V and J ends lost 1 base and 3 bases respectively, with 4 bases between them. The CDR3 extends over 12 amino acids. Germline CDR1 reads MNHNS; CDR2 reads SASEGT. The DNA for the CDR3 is TGTGCCAGCAGTGAAGTGAGCTACGAGCAGTACTTC. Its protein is CASSEVSYEQYF.

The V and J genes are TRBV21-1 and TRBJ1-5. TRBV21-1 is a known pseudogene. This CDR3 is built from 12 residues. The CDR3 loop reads CASSKREQPQHF. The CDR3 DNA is TGTGCCAGCAGCAAAAGGGAACAGCCCCAGCATTTT.

CDR3 region: CASSPRGVNYGYTF. The CDR3 DNA reads as TGTGCCAGCAGCCCCCGGGGAGTCAACTATGGCTACACCTTC. The chain combines TRBV27 with TRBJ1-2; D gene ambiguous. The V end was cut by 6 bases, the J end by 2 bases, with 13 bases between. The CDR3 loop spans 14 amino acids. In germline, CDR1 is MNHEY, CDR2 SMNVEV (reference sequence).

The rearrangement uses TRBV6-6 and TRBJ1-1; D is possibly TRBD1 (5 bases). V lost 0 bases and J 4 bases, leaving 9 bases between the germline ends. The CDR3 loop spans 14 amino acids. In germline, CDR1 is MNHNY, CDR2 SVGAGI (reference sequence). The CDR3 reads CASSYSHGGTEAFF. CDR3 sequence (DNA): TGTGCCAGCAGTTACTCTCACGGGGGCACTGAAGCTTTCTTT.

This CDR3 reads CASSRASGSYNEQFF. In DNA form, the CDR3 reads TGTGCCAGCAGTAGGGCTAGCGGGTCCTACAATGAGCAGTTCTTC. The V gene is TRBV6-1, the J gene TRBJ2-1; TRBD2 aligns across 8 bases. Germline CDR1 reads MNHNS; CDR2 reads SASEGT. The CDR3 has 15 residues. V lost 5 bases and J lost 1; bases outside the gene matches: 4.

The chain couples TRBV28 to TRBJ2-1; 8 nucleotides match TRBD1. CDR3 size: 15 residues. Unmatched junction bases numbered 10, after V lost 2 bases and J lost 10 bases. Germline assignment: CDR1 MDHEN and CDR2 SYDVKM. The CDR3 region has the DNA TGTGCCAGCAGTTTAATGGACAGGGAAAGGGGGGAGCAGTTCTTC. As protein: CASSLMDRERGEQFF.

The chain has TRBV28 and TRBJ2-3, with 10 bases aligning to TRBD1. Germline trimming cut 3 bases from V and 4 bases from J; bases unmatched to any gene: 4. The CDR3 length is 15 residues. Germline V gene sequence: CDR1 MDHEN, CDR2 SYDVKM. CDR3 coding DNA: TGTGCCAGCAGTTTTGACAGGGGGCTTGCAGATACGCAGTATTTT. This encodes CASSFDRGLADTQYF.

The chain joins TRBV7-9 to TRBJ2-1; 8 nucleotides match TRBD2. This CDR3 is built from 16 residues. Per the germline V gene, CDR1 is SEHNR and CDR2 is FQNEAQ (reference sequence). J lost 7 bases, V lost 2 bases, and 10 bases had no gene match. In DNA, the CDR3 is TGTGCCAGCAGCTTAAATACGGGAGGGCCGGAGAATGAGCAGTTCTTC. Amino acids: CASSLNTGGPENEQFF.

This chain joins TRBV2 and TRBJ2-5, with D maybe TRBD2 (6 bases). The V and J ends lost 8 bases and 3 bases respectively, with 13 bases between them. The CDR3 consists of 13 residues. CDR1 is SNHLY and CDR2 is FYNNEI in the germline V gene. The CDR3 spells CASVVGSEETQYF. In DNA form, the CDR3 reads TGTGCCAGCGTTGTCGGGAGTGAAGAGACCCAGTACTTC.

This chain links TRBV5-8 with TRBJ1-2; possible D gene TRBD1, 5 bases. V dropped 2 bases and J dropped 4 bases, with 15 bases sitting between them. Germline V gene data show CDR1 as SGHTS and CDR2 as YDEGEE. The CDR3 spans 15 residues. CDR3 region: CASSFRSLRGYGYTF. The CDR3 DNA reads TGTGCCAGCAGCTTCAGATCCCTTAGGGGCTATGGCTACACCTTC.

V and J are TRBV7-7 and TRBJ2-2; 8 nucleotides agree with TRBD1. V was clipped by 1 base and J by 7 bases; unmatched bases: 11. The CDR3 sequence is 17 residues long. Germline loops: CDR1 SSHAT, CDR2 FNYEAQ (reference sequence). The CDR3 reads CASSLEPQGTGGGELFF. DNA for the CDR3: TGTGCCAGCAGCTTAGAACCCCAGGGGACAGGCGGCGGGGAGCTGTTTTTT.

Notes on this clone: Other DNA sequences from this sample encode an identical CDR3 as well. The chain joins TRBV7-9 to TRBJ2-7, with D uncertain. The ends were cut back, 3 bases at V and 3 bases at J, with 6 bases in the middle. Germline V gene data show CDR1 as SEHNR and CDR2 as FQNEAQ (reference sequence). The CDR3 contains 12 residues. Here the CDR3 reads CASSLAVYEQYF. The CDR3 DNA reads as TGTGCCAGCAGCTTGGCCGTCTACGAGCAGTACTTC.

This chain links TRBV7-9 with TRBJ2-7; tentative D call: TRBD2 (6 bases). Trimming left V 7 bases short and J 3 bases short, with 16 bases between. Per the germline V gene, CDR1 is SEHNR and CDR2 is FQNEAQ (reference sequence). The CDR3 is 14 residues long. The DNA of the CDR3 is TGTGCCAGCACCCCACCGACTAGGGACTACGAGCAGTACTTC. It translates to CASTPPTRDYEQYF.

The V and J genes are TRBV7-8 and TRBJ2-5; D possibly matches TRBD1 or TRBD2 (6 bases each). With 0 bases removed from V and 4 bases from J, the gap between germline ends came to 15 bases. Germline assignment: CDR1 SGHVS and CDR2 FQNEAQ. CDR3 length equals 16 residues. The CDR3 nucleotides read TGTGCCAGCAGCTTAGCGGGGGGCGCCCCGGGAGAGACCCAGTACTTC. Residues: CASSLAGGAPGETQYF. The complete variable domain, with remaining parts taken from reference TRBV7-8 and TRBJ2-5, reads GAGVSQSPRYKVAKRGQDVALRCDPISGHVSLFWYQQALGQGPEFLTYFQNEAQLDKSGLPSDRFFAERPEGSVSTLKIQRTQQEDSAVYLCASSLAGGAPGETQYFGPGTRLLVL.

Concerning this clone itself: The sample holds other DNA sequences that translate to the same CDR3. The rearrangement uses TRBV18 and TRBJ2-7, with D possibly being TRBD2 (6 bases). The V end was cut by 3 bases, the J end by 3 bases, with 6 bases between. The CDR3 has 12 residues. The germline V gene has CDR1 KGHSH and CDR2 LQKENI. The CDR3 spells CASSPGGYEQYF. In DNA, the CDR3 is TGTGCCAGCTCACCGGGAGGCTACGAGCAGTACTTC.

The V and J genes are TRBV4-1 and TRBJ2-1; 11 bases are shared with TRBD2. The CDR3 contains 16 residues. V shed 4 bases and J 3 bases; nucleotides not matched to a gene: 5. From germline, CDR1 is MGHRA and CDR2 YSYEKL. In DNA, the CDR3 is TGCGCCAGCAGCCCTCCGGGACTAGCGGACTACAATGAGCAGTTCTTC. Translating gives CASSPPGLADYNEQFF.

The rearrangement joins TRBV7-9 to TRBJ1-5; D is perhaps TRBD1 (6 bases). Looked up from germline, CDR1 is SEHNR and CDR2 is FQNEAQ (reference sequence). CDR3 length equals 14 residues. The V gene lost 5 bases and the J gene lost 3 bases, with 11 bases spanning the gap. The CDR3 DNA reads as TGTGCCAGCAGCACCGGACAGCTCAATCAGCCCCAGCATTTT. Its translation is CASSTGQLNQPQHF.

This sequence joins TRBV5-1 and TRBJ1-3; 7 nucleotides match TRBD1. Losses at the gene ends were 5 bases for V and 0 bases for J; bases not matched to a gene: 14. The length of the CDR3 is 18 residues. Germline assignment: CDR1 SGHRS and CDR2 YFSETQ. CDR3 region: CASRVTGAANPSGNTIYF. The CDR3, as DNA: TGCGCCAGCAGGGTAACAGGGGCCGCAAATCCCTCTGGAAACACCATATATTTT.